This TCR beta chain appears in the sequencing data of a study of human T cells and chemical hapten exposure. This CDR3 comprises 15 residues. Germline values: CDR1 GTSNPN, CDR2 SVGIG (reference sequence). Trimming removed 2 bases from V and 4 bases from J; junction bases left unmatched: 3. TCRdb passed the RACE reads through MiXCR, listing each CDR3 protein once. Among approximately 96,000 distinct CDR3 sequences, about a tenth were seen once, and the ten largest hold about 2%. Time point indicated: patch test 2, 6 weeks after DPC sensitization. As to treatment: therapeutic diphenylcyclopropenone sensitization with weekly scalp DPC. Alopecia patients between 18 and 70 years old and suitable for DPC were used as donors.

The material sequenced was whole blood, taken in connection with sensitization to the hapten diphenylcyclopropenone (DPC). This sequence originates from a woman in her forties with alopecia areata. Some clones in this sample may be carry-over from other donors' samples. V is TRBV30 and J is TRBJ2-3; TRBD2 matches at 13 bases. The CDR3 spells CAWSRTSGSADTQYF. The DNA for the CDR3 is TGTGCCTGGAGTAGGACTAGCGGGAGTGCAGATACGCAGTATTTT.